The sequence of this T cell receptor beta chain was determined in a study of radiotherapy plus CTLA-4 blockade in lung cancer. At the level of the study: Objective responses were recorded in 15% to 20% of patients, with disease control recorded in 25% to 40%.

Whole-study findings and limits: The best prediction of response reportedly came from early blood T cell clone dynamics, with interferon-beta. In blood, tumor-derived TCR clones expanded after radiotherapy plus ipilimumab.

Measured with immunoSEQ multiplex PCR; TCRdb has only the in-frame clones, and not every one. Here the sample spans roughly 80,000 clones, around 79% being singletons. The CDR3 consists of 17 residues. The J segment lost 1 base and the V segment lost 8 bases, leaving 8 bases of the junction unmatched. The germline CDR1 and CDR2 sequences are SGHTA and FQGNSA. Lung cancer patients with chemo-refractory metastatic non-small-cell disease were given focal radiation plus CTLA-4 blockade with ipilimumab. Note on this clone: Its antigen is not known.

This TCR came from a human donor with non-small cell lung cancer who had a partial response to radiotherapy plus ipilimumab. Some clones in this sample may be carry-over from other donors' samples. The sample here was peripheral blood, taken from a patient treated with radiotherapy plus ipilimumab. V usage is TRBV7-2 and J usage is TRBJ2-6, with 10 nucleotides matching TRBD2. This CDR3 reads CASSLSGGRSGANVLTF. CDR3 bases: TGTGCCAGCTCCCTTAGCGGGGGGAGGTCTGGGGCCAACGTCCTGACTTTC.